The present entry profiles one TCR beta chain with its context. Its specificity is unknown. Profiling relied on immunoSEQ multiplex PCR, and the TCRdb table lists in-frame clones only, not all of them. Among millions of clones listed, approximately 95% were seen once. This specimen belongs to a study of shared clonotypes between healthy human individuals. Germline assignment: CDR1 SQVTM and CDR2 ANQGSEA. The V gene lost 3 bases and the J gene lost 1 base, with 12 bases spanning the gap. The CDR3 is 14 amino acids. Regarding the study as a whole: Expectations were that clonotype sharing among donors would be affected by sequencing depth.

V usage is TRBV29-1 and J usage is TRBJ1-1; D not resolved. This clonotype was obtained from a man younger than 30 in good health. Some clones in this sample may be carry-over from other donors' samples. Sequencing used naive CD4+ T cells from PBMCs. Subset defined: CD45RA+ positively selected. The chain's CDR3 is CSVEKRLSNTEAFF. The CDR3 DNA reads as TGCAGCGTTGAGAAACGGCTATCGAACACTGAAGCTTTCTTT. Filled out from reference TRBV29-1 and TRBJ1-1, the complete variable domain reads SAVISQKPSRDICQRGTSLTIQCQVDSQVTMMFWYRQQPGQSLTLIATANQGSEATYESGFVIDKFPISRPNLTFSTLTVSNMSPEDSSIYLCSVEKRLSNTEAFFGQGTRLTVV.